This TCR beta chain was captured in a study of T cell changes during pregnancy in multiple sclerosis. This CDR3 spans 15 amino acids. Germline loops: CDR1 MNHNS, CDR2 SASEGT. Losses at the gene ends were 4 bases for V and 5 bases for J; bases not matched to a gene: 8. Method: immunoSEQ multiplex PCR; TCRdb's copy keeps in-frame clones and lacks some. The sample gives around 78,000 clones, 91% of which show up once; about 0.75% is in the top ten. This clonotype originated in a female donor in good health, enrolled as a control in a pregnancy study. The chain combines TRBV6-1 with TRBJ1-2; 9 nucleotides match TRBD1. Sequences were derived from peripheral blood, sampled in the third trimester of pregnancy. The CDR3 bases are TGTGCCAGCAGTGGACAGGGGGGAATTGGATATGGCTACACCTTC. Its translation is CASSGQGGIGYGYTF.